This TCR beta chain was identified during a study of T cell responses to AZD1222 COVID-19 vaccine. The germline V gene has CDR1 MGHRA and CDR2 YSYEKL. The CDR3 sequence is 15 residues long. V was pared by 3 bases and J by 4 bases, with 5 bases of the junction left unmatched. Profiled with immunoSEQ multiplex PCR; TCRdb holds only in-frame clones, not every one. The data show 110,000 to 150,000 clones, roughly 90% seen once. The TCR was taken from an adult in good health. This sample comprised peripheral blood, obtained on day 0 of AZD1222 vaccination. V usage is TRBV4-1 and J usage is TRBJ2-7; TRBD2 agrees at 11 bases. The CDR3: CASSHLAGGPYEQYF. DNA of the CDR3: TGCGCCAGCAGCCATTTAGCGGGAGGGCCGTACGAGCAGTACTTC.